This section outlines one T cell receptor beta chain sequence together with its context. What it binds is unknown. CDR3 length: 13 residues. Germline loops: CDR1 SGHNT, CDR2 YYREEE (reference sequence). The ends were cut back, 4 bases at V and 8 bases at J, with 15 bases in the middle. Using immunoSEQ multiplex PCR, the repertoire was profiled, and TCRdb retains in-frame clones only, with some absent. The repertoire holds 55,000 or so clones, with 70% as singletons. The source of the sample is a study of vaccination effects on CD4 cells after COVID-19. Study background: The cohort was immunized with two doses of either the BNT162b2 or mRNA-1273 vaccine.

Within the ViraFEST assay, antigen-specific CD4+ T cells underwent expansion with viral peptide pools prior to sequencing. The authors isolated CD4+ T cells after around 11 days of culture. None of the vaccinated had previously contracted SARS-CoV-2, and their nucleocapsid antibodies tested negative. PBMC were cultured at a few million per well with 9.5 to 10 IU/ml IL-2 and about 9.2 ug/ml peptides. Study outcomes and limitations: Cross-reactivity with common cold coronaviruses was shown by only 1 of 255 vaccine-induced clones in healthy vaccinees.

V usage is TRBV5-4 and J usage is TRBJ1-2; D gene uncertain. This TCR was sampled from a human donor who received a COVID-19 vaccine. The source material was CD4+ T cells from PBMCs cultured with SARS-CoV-2 spike peptides, sampled before COVID-19 vaccination. This CDR3 reads CASSPRDVVGYTF. In nucleotides, the CDR3 is TGTGCCAGCAGCCCTAGGGATGTAGTGGGCTACACCTTC.